This T cell receptor (beta chain) stems from a study of blood T cell repertoires in COVID-19. Turning to the study itself: Some COVID-19 samples were acute and others convalescent; all came from the United States, Italy and Spain.

CDR3 length: 16 amino acids. CDR1 and CDR2 from the germline V gene are SGHAT and FQNNGV. The V end was cut by 0 bases, the J end by 0 bases, with 11 bases between. The data were produced by immunoSEQ multiplex PCR, yet TCRdb's version contains in-frame clones alone and is incomplete. The table lists hundreds of thousands of clones, around nine tenths of them singletons. The origin of this receptor is a woman in her 30s who had recovered from COVID-19. The chain joins TRBV11-2 to TRBJ1-1; unclear D gene. Sequencing was performed on PBMCs or T cells enriched from blood (not recorded which). The CDR3 DNA sequence: TGTGCCAGCAGCTTAGATAGCCGGGTTATGAACACTGAAGCTTTCTTT. It yields the protein CASSLDSRVMNTEAFF. Supplemented by reference TRBV11-2 and TRBJ1-1, the full variable domain reads EAGVAQSPRYKIIEKRQSVAFWCNPISGHATLYWYQQILGQGPKLLIQFQNNGVVDDSQLPKDRFSAERLKGVDSTLKIQPAKLEDSAVYLCASSLDSRVMNTEAFFGQGTRLTVV.